A single sample is the source of the 14 T cell receptor beta chains below, sequenced in a study of regulatory T cells in long-lasting Graves disease. Combining iRepertoire HTBI primers with Arm-PCR of CDR3 regions, the authors built TCR beta libraries. Each CDR3 protein is one row after TCRdb ran MiXCR on the multiplex PCR reads. The data contain more than 300,000 distinct CDR3 sequences, 20% to 25% of them seen just once; the ten biggest clones take up around a quarter. Time point specified: persistent/refractory GD, antithyroid drugs over 5 years with positive TRAb. Scientists built the TCR library using RNA that was extracted from PBMCs. The material sequenced was peripheral blood mononuclear cells (PBMCs), taken when the disease was refractory, from a patient treated with antithyroid drugs. The receptor source for this set is a woman in her forties with Graves disease.

V usage is TRBV5-1 and J usage is TRBJ1-6; D is unclear. Trimming removed 1 base from V and 0 bases from J, with 8 bases in between. The CDR3 covers 16 residues. Germline-derived CDR1 and CDR2 are SGHRS and YFSETQ. The DNA for the CDR3 is TGCGCCAGCAGCTTGAGGAGGAGCTCCTATAATTCACCCCTCCACTTT. Translation gives CASSLRRSSYNSPLHF.

This clonotype was found once. The junction does not match germline at one end; this may be a read error. In DNA, the CDR3 is TGTGCCAGCAGCCTAGATCTTTCGACAGGGGGCACTAGGGACAATGAGCAGTTCTTC. It is translated as CASSLDLSTGGTRDNEQFF. The genes are TRBV11-2 and TRBJ2-1; 10 nucleotides line up with TRBD1. Germline CDR1 reads SGHAT; CDR2 reads FQNNGV. The CDR3 spans 19 residues.

The chain employs TRBV3-1 and TRBJ2-5; perhaps D is TRBD1 or TRBD2 (5 bases each). This CDR3 spans 18 amino acids. Trimming took off 0 bases at V and 4 bases at J, with 21 bases between the two ends. In germline, CDR1 is LGHDT, CDR2 YNNKEL (reference sequence). The CDR3 loop is CASSQETGVTSGGETQYF. The CDR3 region has the DNA TGTGCCAGCAGCCAAGAAACAGGCGTTACTAGTGGAGGAGAGACCCAGTACTTC.

This clonotype has just a few counts. The rearrangement joins TRBV5-1 to TRBJ2-2; 10 nucleotides agree with TRBD2. V dropped 1 base and J dropped 7; count of bases not matched to a gene: 4. Germline CDR1 and CDR2: SGHRS and YFSETQ. This CDR3 region has 15 residues. The CDR3 loop reads CASSLTSGTIGELFF. Here the CDR3 DNA reads TGCGCCAGCAGCTTGACTAGCGGGACAATCGGGGAGCTGTTTTTT.

This clonotype was counted many times. The V and J genes are TRBV12-3 or TRBV12-4 and TRBJ1-5; D may be TRBD1 (5 bases). The CDR3 extends over 15 amino acids. The V gene lost 1 base and the J gene lost 4 bases, with 11 bases spanning the gap. The CDR3 protein is CASSLGDVFNQPQHF. In nucleotides, the CDR3 is TGTGCCAGCAGTTTAGGGGACGTGTTTAATCAGCCCCAGCATTTT.

The rearrangement joins TRBV5-1 to TRBJ1-4; D is unresolved. Trimming took 0 bases from V and 5 from J, leaving 14 bases between them. CDR3 length: 16 amino acids. Germline V CDR1 and CDR2: SGHRS, YFSETQ. CDR3 sequence: CASSLAGGRGNEKLFF. Written as DNA, the CDR3 is TGCGCCAGCAGCTTGGCTGGTGGGAGAGGAAATGAAAAACTGTTTTTT.

At least ten counts were recorded for this clonotype. V usage is TRBV9 and J usage is TRBJ2-7; no definite D call. This CDR3 is 14 amino acids long. Germline-derived CDR1 and CDR2 are SGDLS and YYNGEE. Trimming stripped 4 bases from V and 2 bases from J, with 13 bases between. For the CDR3, the DNA is TGTGCCAGCAGCCCCCTTCGGTACCCCTACGAGCAGTACTTC. This encodes CASSPLRYPYEQYF.

This chain uses TRBV7-2 with TRBJ1-2; D unclear. The germline V gene encodes CDR1 SGHTA and CDR2 FQGNSA. There are 14 residues in the CDR3. The V end was cut by 2 bases, the J end by 7 bases, with 14 bases between. The CDR3 nucleotides are TGTGCCAGCAGCTTATCAATTGGGATCTCTGGCTACACCTTC. Encoded protein: CASSLSIGISGYTF.

The genes are TRBV18 and TRBJ2-2, with D perhaps matching TRBD1 (5 bases). The germline V gene encodes CDR1 KGHSH and CDR2 LQKENI. The CDR3 sequence is 15 residues long. Between the trimmed V and J ends, which lost 5 bases and 1 base, there was a span of 11 bases. The CDR3 spells CASSTTDMNTGELFF. CDR3 bases: TGTGCCAGCTCAACTACGGACATGAACACCGGGGAGCTGTTTTTT.

This clonotype has just a few counts. The V call is TRBV18, the J call TRBJ2-7; the D gene is possibly TRBD1 (5 bases). The germline V and J ends were trimmed by 4 bases and 3 bases, with 13 bases remaining between them. The CDR3 has 14 residues. Germline values: CDR1 KGHSH, CDR2 LQKENI. This CDR3 reads CASSLGHTNYEQYF. CDR3 bases: TGTGCCAGCTCACTCGGACACACGAACTACGAGCAGTACTTC. The full variable domain, its missing parts supplied by reference TRBV18 and TRBJ2-7, is NAGVMQNPRHLVRRRGQEARLRCSPMKGHSHVYWYRQLPEEGLKFMVYLQKENIIDESGMPKERFSAEFPKEGPSILRIQQVVRGDSAAYFCASSLGHTNYEQYFGPGTRLTVT.

The CDR3 reads CASSLEWAAPTHLSGANVLTF. CDR3 nucleotide sequence: TGTGCCAGCAGTTTAGAATGGGCGGCTCCCACTCACCTCTCTGGGGCCAACGTCCTGACTTTC. The chain is built from TRBV28 and TRBJ2-6, with D hard to call. The CDR3 runs 21 residues. Germline CDR1 is MDHEN and CDR2 is SYDVKM. The germline V and J ends were trimmed by 2 bases and 0 bases, with 23 bases remaining between them.

This clonotype was observed at least ten times. This chain links TRBV28 with TRBJ1-6; D remains ambiguous. The V end was cut by 6 bases, the J end by 0 bases, with 9 bases between. In germline, CDR1 is MDHEN, CDR2 SYDVKM. The CDR3 has 15 amino acids. The CDR3 protein is CASRAGSSYNSPLHF. CDR3 DNA sequence: TGTGCCAGCAGAGCCGGGAGCTCCTATAATTCACCCCTCCACTTT.

V and J are TRBV28 and TRBJ2-1; the match to TRBD2 covers 7 bases. Germline V gene lookup returns CDR1 MDHEN and CDR2 SYDVKM. The CDR3 is 14 residues long. J gave up 9 bases and V 7 bases, and 12 bases lay outside the gene matches. CDR3 amino acids: CASNTRGQRGEQFF. As DNA, the CDR3 is TGTGCCAGCAATACTCGGGGCCAGCGGGGTGAGCAGTTCTTC.

In its sample, this clonotype was seen many times. This chain uses TRBV2 with TRBJ1-1; no reliable D call. V gave up 7 bases and J gave up 4 bases, with 7 bases separating them. The CDR3 sequence is 11 residues long. Germline V gene lookup returns CDR1 SNHLY and CDR2 FYNNEI. The CDR3 loop reads CASIRLTEAFF. The DNA of the CDR3 is TGTGCCAGCATAAGGCTCACTGAAGCTTTCTTT.